This TCR beta chain was obtained from a study of T-cell reconstitution after alpha-beta-depleted transplantation in children. This clonotype occurred a few times. The antigen remains undetermined. For TCRbeta, the library was prepared with unique molecular identifiers. TCRdb recomputed calls from the PCR reads with MiXCR, one row per CDR3 protein. The sample shows about 200,000 distinct CDR3 sequences, around 8.4% of them seen only once. CDR3 length: 16 residues. Trimming took 4 bases from V and 0 from J; bases not matched to a gene: 4. The germline CDR1 and CDR2 sequences are MDHEN and SYDVKM. General study results and limits: One year after transplant, T-cell counts and diversity came mostly from newly produced T cells. Reportedly, alpha-beta T cells present about two months post-transplant originated from several hundred expanded clones of graft origin.

This TCR derives from a male patient between 2 and 15 years old who had a stem cell transplant for acute myeloid leukemia, so the T cells may come from the graft donor. The sequencing here drew on PBMCs, mostly from graft donor cells, taken 360 days after TCRalphabeta/CD19-depleted stem cell transplant. J is TRBJ2-7 and V is TRBV28, with 12 bases lining up with TRBD2. CDR3 in DNA: TGTGCCAGCAGTTCCCCGACTAGCGGGAGCTCCTACGAGCAGTACTTC. Amino acid sequence: CASSSPTSGSSYEQYF.